The 10 T cell receptor beta chains listed next were all sequenced from one sample in a study of OX40 agonist ivuxolimab in advanced cancers. Assay used: immunoSEQ multiplex PCR; TCRdb lists only in-frame clones, some missing. Altogether approximately 77,000 clones are present, roughly nine tenths being singletons, with the ten largest covering about 14%. The starting material was CD4+ or CD8+ T cells sorted from blood, obtained in a trial of the OX40 agonist ivuxolimab. The receptors were sampled from an adult with an advanced solid tumor such as melanoma, head and neck, liver or kidney cancer.

The chain joins TRBV9 to TRBJ2-6; D call uncertain. Germline loops: CDR1 SGDLS, CDR2 YYNGEE. The length of the CDR3 is 15 residues. V was cut by 0 bases and J by 0 bases, with 4 bases left in between. CDR3 in DNA: TGTGCCAGCAGCGTAGGGTACTCTGGGGCCAACGTCCTGACTTTC. Its translation is CASSVGYSGANVLTF. Using reference TRBV9 and TRBJ2-6 for the parts outside the CDR3, the full variable domain is DSGVTQTPKHLITATGQRVTLRCSPRSGDLSVYWYQQSLDQGLQFLIQYYNGEERAKGNILERFSAQQFPDLHSELNLSSLELGDSALYFCASSVGYSGANVLTFGAGSRLTVL.

The V and J genes are TRBV28 and TRBJ2-1, with 11 bases matching TRBD2. Germline CDR1 and CDR2: MDHEN and SYDVKM. Unmatched junction bases numbered 15, after V lost 6 bases and J lost 14 bases. The CDR3 sequence is 15 residues long. In DNA form, the CDR3 reads TGTGCCAGCAGGCTGACTAGCGGGAACTCGATAAGGAAGTTCTTC. Its protein is CASRLTSGNSIRKFF.

The genes are TRBV7-9 and TRBJ1-3; no firm D call. CDR1 and CDR2 (germline): SEHNR, FQNEAQ (reference sequence). The CDR3 has 14 residues. The germline V and J ends were trimmed by 5 bases and 0 bases, with 8 bases remaining between them. CDR3 in DNA: TGTGCCAGCAGCCAACAACTCTCTGGAAACACCATATATTTT. Amino acid sequence: CASSQQLSGNTIYF.

The rearrangement links TRBV7-5 to TRBJ2-2. TRBV7-5 is labeled a pseudogene. The CDR3 is 16 residues long. This CDR3 reads CARSLSRALRAGELFF. The CDR3 bases are TGTGCCAGAAGCTTATCTCGGGCCTTAAGGGCCGGGGAGCTGTTTTTT.

The rearrangement uses TRBV28 and TRBJ2-7, with a weak D call TRBD1 (6 bases). This CDR3 region has 14 residues. From germline, CDR1 is MDHEN and CDR2 SYDVKM. Trimming removed 5 bases from V and 3 bases from J, with 14 bases in between. In DNA form, the CDR3 reads TGTGCCAGCAGTCCGCAGACAGGCGGCTACGAGCAGTACTTC. This sequence encodes CASSPQTGGYEQYF.

J is TRBJ2-7 and V is TRBV28; D remains ambiguous. V dropped 8 bases and J dropped 0 bases, with 11 bases sitting between them. This CDR3 is 13 amino acids long. The V gene's germline CDR1 is MDHEN and CDR2 SYDVKM. CDR3 sequence: CASGLGISYEQYF. CDR3 DNA sequence: TGTGCCAGCGGGTTAGGGATCTCCTACGAGCAGTACTTC.

As for this clone: Other nucleotide sequences from this sample produce the same CDR3. The chain uses TRBV18 and TRBJ2-5; 8 bases are shared with TRBD1. V lost 5 bases to trimming and J lost 3 bases; unmatched junction nucleotides: 2. This CDR3 contains 13 residues. Looked up from germline, CDR1 is KGHSH and CDR2 is LQKENI. This chain's CDR3 is CASSGTGEETQYF. The CDR3 DNA is TGTGCCAGCTCAGGGACAGGAGAAGAGACCCAGTACTTC.

The rearrangement joins TRBV19 to TRBJ2-7, with 8 bases fitting TRBD1. Germline trimming cut 6 bases from V and 5 bases from J; bases unmatched to any gene: 6. The CDR3 runs to 13 residues. Germline V gene lookup returns CDR1 LNHDA and CDR2 SQIVND (reference sequence). This CDR3 reads CASSWTGLDEQYF. In DNA form, the CDR3 reads TGTGCCAGTAGCTGGACAGGGCTGGACGAGCAGTACTTC.

The sample holds one count of this clone. The V gene is TRBV7-2, the J gene TRBJ2-7; D gene unclear. Germline V gives CDR1 SGHTA, CDR2 FQGNSA. CDR3 length: 14 amino acids. Deletions cut 0 bases from V and 0 bases from J, with 6 bases between. The CDR3 protein is CASSLAGNSYEQYF. DNA for the CDR3: TGTGCCAGCAGCTTAGCGGGGAACTCCTACGAGCAGTACTTC.

The table lists this clone with a count of one. This rearrangement joins TRBV28 to TRBJ2-7; D not certain. V lost 4 bases and J lost 2, with 6 bases in between. Per the germline V gene, CDR1 is MDHEN and CDR2 is SYDVKM. The CDR3 loop spans 12 amino acids. The DNA of the CDR3 is TGTGCCAGCAGTTCGATTGCCTACGAGCAGTACTTC. This translates into CASSSIAYEQYF.